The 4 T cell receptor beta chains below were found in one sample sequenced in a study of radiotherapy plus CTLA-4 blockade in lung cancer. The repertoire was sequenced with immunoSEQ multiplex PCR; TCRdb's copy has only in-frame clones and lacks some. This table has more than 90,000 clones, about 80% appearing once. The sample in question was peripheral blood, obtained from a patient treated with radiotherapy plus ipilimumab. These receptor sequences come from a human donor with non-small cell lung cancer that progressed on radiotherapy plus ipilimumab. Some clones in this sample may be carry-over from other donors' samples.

CDR3 sequence (DNA): TGTGCCAGTAGTATCCAACATGTCGGGGTCAACGAGCAGTACTTC. It is translated as CASSIQHVGVNEQYF. The genes are TRBV19 and TRBJ2-7; possibly TRBD2 for D (5 bases). CDR3 size: 15 residues. The ends were cut back, 3 bases at V and 5 bases at J, with 17 bases in the middle. The germline gives CDR1 LNHDA, CDR2 SQIVND (reference sequence).

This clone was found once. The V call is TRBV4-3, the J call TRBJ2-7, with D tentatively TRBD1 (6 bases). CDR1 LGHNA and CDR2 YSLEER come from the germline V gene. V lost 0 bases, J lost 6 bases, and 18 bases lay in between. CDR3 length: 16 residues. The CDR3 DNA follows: TGCGCCAGCAGCCAAGATCTAGGTAGGGGGTGGTTCGAGCAGTACTTC. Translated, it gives CASSQDLGRGWFEQYF.

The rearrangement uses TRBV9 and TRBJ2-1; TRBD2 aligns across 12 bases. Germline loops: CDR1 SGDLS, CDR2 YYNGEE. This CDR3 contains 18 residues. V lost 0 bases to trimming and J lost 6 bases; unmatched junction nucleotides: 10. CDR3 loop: CASSVVGVLAGGLNEQFF. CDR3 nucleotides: TGTGCCAGCAGCGTAGTTGGGGTGCTAGCGGGGGGGCTCAATGAGCAGTTCTTC.

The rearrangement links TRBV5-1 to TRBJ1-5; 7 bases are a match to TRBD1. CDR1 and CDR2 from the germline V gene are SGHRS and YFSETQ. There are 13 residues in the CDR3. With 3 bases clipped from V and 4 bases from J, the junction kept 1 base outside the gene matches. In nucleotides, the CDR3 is TGCGCCAGCAGCTGGGACAGAAATCAGCCCCAGCATTTT. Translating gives CASSWDRNQPQHF.